This T cell receptor (beta chain) was obtained from a study of T cells after yellow fever vaccination. 5'RACE template switching added a universal primer site and UMIs to TCR cDNA. TCRdb itself ran the 5' RACE reads through MiXCR, one entry per CDR3 protein. The sample holds about 550,000 distinct CDR3 sequences, around 21% seen once. V shed 2 bases, J shed 8 bases, and the junction held 18 bases outside the gene matches. Germline loops: CDR1 SGHRS, CDR2 YFSETQ. The CDR3 loop spans 18 amino acids. This clonotype was detected only a few times. Its antigen is unidentified. General study points: Among primary-vaccination clones, most reappeared after the booster, at 95% to 96% for CD4 and around 91% for CD8. CD4 and CD8 compartments shared a small share of clonotypes, likely from convergent recombination.

The chain links TRBV5-1 to TRBJ2-1; 8 bases line up with TRBD2. This specimen was PBMCs, taken 15 days after the yellow fever booster vaccination. The TCR was taken from a man younger than 40 who received the YFV17D yellow fever vaccine. The CDR3 region has the DNA TGCGCCAGCAGCTTAAGGGGGGATAGCGGGAATCGGCCCCATGAGCAGTTCTTC. Translating gives CASSLRGDSGNRPHEQFF.